The next 27 T cell receptor beta chains were all read from a single sample in a study of blood T cells in healthy people across ages. The authors ran a second PCR of roughly 6 to 12 cycles using a sample-barcoded 5' primer and a J-beta primer mix. TCRdb reanalysed the 5' RACE reads using MiXCR and keeps one entry per CDR3 protein. In the table there are hundreds of thousands of distinct CDR3 sequences, roughly 50% of which are singletons. Sequenced: blood. These receptor sequences come from a woman in her sixties or seventies in good health.

The rearrangement links TRBV29-1 to TRBJ2-7; D is unresolved. This CDR3 comprises 13 residues. V lost 3 bases and J lost 3, with 12 bases in between. Looked up from germline, CDR1 is SQVTM and CDR2 is ANQGSEA. CDR3 sequence: CSVETASNYEQYF. CDR3 in DNA: TGCAGCGTTGAGACGGCTTCTAACTACGAGCAGTACTTC.

The rearrangement uses TRBV7-8 and TRBJ1-5; tentatively, D is TRBD1 (6 bases). V was cut by 5 bases and J by 7 bases, with 15 bases left in between. The CDR3 totals 14 residues. The germline V gene encodes CDR1 SGHVS and CDR2 FQNEAQ. The CDR3 coding sequence is TGTGCCAGCAGCGCGAGACAGGTGGAACAGCCCCAGCATTTT. Its protein product is CASSARQVEQPQHF.

This clonotype was counted only a few times. The chain has TRBV7-2 and TRBJ2-7; perhaps TRBD1 as D (5 bases). CDR1 is SGHTA, CDR2 FQGNSA, per germline. The CDR3 has 14 amino acids. V shed 5 bases and J shed 3 bases, with 14 bases lying between them. The CDR3 loop is CASSKGIASYEQYF. As DNA, the CDR3 is TGTGCCAGCAGCAAGGGGATAGCCAGCTACGAGCAGTACTTC.

The chain combines TRBV15 with TRBJ1-2; a possible D gene is TRBD1 (5 bases). V was pared by 4 bases and J by 6 bases, with 12 bases between. Germline lookup yields CDR1 LNHNV and CDR2 YYDKDF (reference sequence). This CDR3 spans 13 amino acids. Written as DNA, the CDR3 is TGTGCCACCAGCACCGCCAGGGAACATGGCTACACCTTC. Translating gives CATSTAREHGYTF.

Turning to this clonotype: One end of the junction fails to match germline, which may point to a read error. V usage is TRBV9 and J usage is TRBJ2-1; TRBD2 matches 13 bases. The CDR3 is made up of 16 amino acids. CDR1 SGDLS and CDR2 YYNGEE come from the germline V gene. The CDR3 spells CAGSVGLAGDYNEQFF. The CDR3 DNA sequence: TGTGCCGGCAGCGTAGGACTAGCGGGGGATTACAATGAGCAGTTCTTC. Full variable domain (outside the CDR3, taken from reference TRBV9 and TRBJ2-1): DSGVTQTPKHLITATGQRVTLRCSPRSGDLSVYWYQQSLDQGLQFLIQYYNGEERAKGNILERFSAQQFPDLHSELNLSSLELGDSALYFCAGSVGLAGDYNEQFFGPGTRLTVL.

There are a few counts of this clonotype. J is TRBJ2-7 and V is TRBV7-9; a weak D match, TRBD2 (6 bases). Germline CDR1 SEHNR, CDR2 FQNEAQ (reference sequence). The CDR3 is made up of 14 amino acids. Trimming took off 3 bases at V and 0 bases at J, with 9 bases between the two ends. CDR3 protein: CASSFSGNSYEQYF. The DNA of the CDR3 is TGTGCCAGCAGCTTTAGCGGAAACTCCTACGAGCAGTACTTC.

The chain recombines TRBV10-3 with TRBJ2-3, with D possibly matching TRBD2 (5 bases). V shed 6 bases and J shed 0 bases, with 13 bases lying between them. Germline V CDR1 and CDR2: ENHRY, SYGVKD. The CDR3 has 15 residues. CDR3: CAISPTGISTDTQYF. DNA of the CDR3: TGTGCCATCAGCCCCACCGGGATCAGCACAGATACGCAGTATTTT.

The CDR3 nucleotides are TGTGCCAGCAAGGACGGACAGGGCAGGACCTATGGCTACACCTTC. Translated, it gives CASKDGQGRTYGYTF. The V and J genes are TRBV28 and TRBJ1-2; TRBD1 matches 8 bases. Germline CDR1 is MDHEN and CDR2 is SYDVKM. Losses at the gene ends were 7 bases for V and 4 bases for J; bases not matched to a gene: 11. CDR3 length equals 15 residues.

The count of this clonotype is one. The CDR3, as DNA: TGTGCCTGGACATCCGGACTAGCGGGAGTACTTGGGGCCAACGTCCTGACTTTC. It yields the protein CAWTSGLAGVLGANVLTF. The rearrangement joins TRBV30 to TRBJ2-6; 13 bases line up with TRBD2. Germline assignment: CDR1 GTSNPN and CDR2 SVGIG (reference sequence). This CDR3 region has 18 residues. The ends lost 4 bases at V and 3 bases at J; junction bases unmatched: 9.

V is TRBV6-5 and J is TRBJ2-4; 10 bases map to TRBD2. The last part of the DNA fits TRBJ2-7 better; the J call may be wrong. The CDR3 sequence is 14 residues long. Germline CDR1 reads MNHEY; CDR2 reads SVGAGI. The CDR3 spells CASRFLAGVYEQYF. The CDR3 region has the DNA TGTGCCAGCAGATTTCTAGCGGGAGTTTACGAGCAGTACTTC.

A single count supports this clonotype. The chain links TRBV18 to TRBJ1-1; D is unclear. In germline, CDR1 is KGHSH, CDR2 LQKENI. Trimming removed 1 base from V and 6 bases from J, with 9 bases in between. The CDR3 consists of 13 residues. The CDR3 loop reads CASSPLSGPEAFF. CDR3 coding DNA: TGTGCCAGCTCACCACTCTCCGGGCCTGAAGCTTTCTTT.

This clonotype was seen a few times. The chain links TRBV2 to TRBJ2-4, with D perhaps given as TRBD1 or TRBD2 (5 bases each). Germline CDR1 is SNHLY and CDR2 is FYNNEI. Trimming left V 10 bases short and J 0 bases short, with 10 bases between. The CDR3 is 13 residues long. CDR3 sequence: CATRGVAKNIQYF. DNA of the CDR3: TGTGCCACAAGAGGGGTAGCCAAAAACATTCAGTACTTC.

The chain couples TRBV18 to TRBJ2-7, with TRBD2 matching 8 bases. Losses at the gene ends were 1 base for V and 1 base for J; bases not matched to a gene: 6. The germline CDR1 and CDR2 sequences are KGHSH and LQKENI. This CDR3 region has 16 residues. CDR3 bases: TGTGCCAGCTCACCACTTGTACTAGCGGATTCCTACGAGCAGTACTTC. Protein product: CASSPLVLADSYEQYF.

In its sample, this clonotype was seen a few times. The chain uses TRBV7-9 and TRBJ2-5; 7 bases match TRBD2. The CDR3 consists of 14 residues. The germline V gene encodes CDR1 SEHNR and CDR2 FQNEAQ (reference sequence). After removal of 6 bases from V and 0 bases from J, the junction contained 4 bases not matched to a gene. The CDR3 spells CASRAAGYQETQYF. CDR3 sequence (DNA): TGTGCCAGCAGAGCAGCGGGGTACCAAGAGACCCAGTACTTC.

The chain recombines TRBV7-2 with TRBJ2-5; D remains unclear. This CDR3 is built from 13 residues. Trimming pared 4 bases from V and 11 bases from J, leaving 17 bases between. Germline-derived CDR1 and CDR2 are SGHTA and FQGNSA. The CDR3, as DNA: TGTGCCAGCAGCTACCCCCGGAGTAATGAGCAGTACTTC. Encoded protein: CASSYPRSNEQYF.

The V call is TRBV14, the J call TRBJ2-1; possible D gene TRBD1, 5 bases. CDR1 and CDR2 (germline): SGHDN, FVKESK. The CDR3 totals 12 residues. V gave up 4 bases and J gave up 9 bases, with 10 bases separating them. In DNA form, the CDR3 reads TGTGCCAGCAGCCTACAGGTTACTGAGCAGTTCTTC. This sequence encodes CASSLQVTEQFF.

The chain recombines TRBV5-1 with TRBJ2-7, with D perhaps TRBD2 (6 bases). Germline CDR1 SGHRS, CDR2 YFSETQ. The CDR3 loop spans 12 amino acids. The V and J ends lost 7 bases and 4 bases respectively, with 12 bases between them. CDR3 protein: CASGPGGYEQYF. Here the CDR3 DNA reads TGCGCCAGCGGACCTGGGGGGTACGAGCAGTACTTC.

The J gene is TRBJ1-2, the V gene TRBV20-1, with D possibly matching TRBD1 (6 bases). This CDR3 has 12 residues. Germline V gene data show CDR1 as DFQATT and CDR2 as SNEGSKA (reference sequence). Trimming left V 5 bases short and J 8 bases short, with 15 bases between. The CDR3 protein is CSAAPGHIGYTF. CDR3 nucleotides: TGCAGTGCTGCGCCGGGACACATCGGCTACACCTTC.

V usage is TRBV28 and J usage is TRBJ2-3; unclear D gene. The CDR3 loop spans 16 amino acids. The ends were cut back, 2 bases at V and 1 base at J, with 13 bases in the middle. CDR1 and CDR2 from the germline V gene are MDHEN and SYDVKM. The CDR3 DNA reads as TGTGCCAGCAGTTTACTTAGGACCTCGGGCACAGATACGCAGTATTTT. As protein: CASSLLRTSGTDTQYF.

This chain joins TRBV27 and TRBJ2-1, with 10 bases lining up with TRBD2. The V segment lost 6 bases and the J segment 5 bases; nucleotides outside the gene matches: 22. The germline V gene has CDR1 MNHEY and CDR2 SMNVEV (reference sequence). The CDR3 covers 20 residues. The CDR3 nucleotides read TGTGCCAGCAGATTGTACTTAACTCGACCTAGCGGGAGTTTTAACAATGAGCAGTTCTTC. Its protein product is CASRLYLTRPSGSFNNEQFF.

Points on this clonotype: Sequence at one end of the junction differs from germline and may be a read error. The chain links TRBV6-1 to TRBJ2-3; 8 bases align to TRBD2. From germline, CDR1 is MNHNS and CDR2 SASEGT. The CDR3 is 18 residues long. The CDR3 region is CTSSERWSGREGTDTQYF. The CDR3, as DNA: TGTACCAGCAGTGAAAGGTGGTCAGGGCGGGAGGGCACAGATACGCAGTATTTT.

This clonotype was counted only a few times. The chain recombines TRBV20-1 with TRBJ2-1; 8 nucleotides line up with TRBD2. V was pared by 6 bases and J by 9 bases, with 10 bases of the junction left unmatched. There are 13 residues in the CDR3. The germline gives CDR1 DFQATT, CDR2 SNEGSKA (reference sequence). The CDR3 DNA sequence: TGCAGTGCCCAAGCGGGAGATCTCGGTGAGCAGTTCTTC. This translates into CSAQAGDLGEQFF.

The chain uses TRBV28 and TRBJ2-5; the match to TRBD1 covers 11 bases. V dropped 5 bases and J dropped 11; count of bases not matched to a gene: 16. Germline CDR1 and CDR2: MDHEN and SYDVKM. The CDR3 loop spans 16 amino acids. The CDR3 protein is CASSTTGTGGINEQYF. The CDR3 DNA reads TGTGCCAGCAGTACCACCGGGACAGGGGGTATCAATGAGCAGTACTTC.

In nucleotides, the CDR3 is TGTGCCAGCAGCCCCCAGGAGGCGAGTGGCTACACCTTC. This gives the protein CASSPQEASGYTF. This sequence joins TRBV7-2 and TRBJ1-2; D ambiguous. The CDR3 length is 13 residues. Germline V gene lookup returns CDR1 SGHTA and CDR2 FQGNSA. The V end lost 5 bases, the J end lost 7 bases, and 14 bases lay between the germline ends.

The J gene is TRBJ2-5, the V gene TRBV7-2; 11 bases fit TRBD2. J lost 4 bases, V lost 1 base, and 8 bases had no gene match. The CDR3 is 17 residues long. Germline V lookup: CDR1 SGHTA, CDR2 FQGNSA. The CDR3, as DNA: TGTGCCAGCAGCTTAGGCGGTAGCGGGAGGGATAGAGAGACCCAGTACTTC. Encoded protein: CASSLGGSGRDRETQYF.

The chain's CDR3 is CSASRAGSRNEQFF. Here the CDR3 DNA reads TGCAGTGCTAGTAGGGCAGGGTCAAGGAATGAGCAGTTCTTC. J is TRBJ2-1 and V is TRBV20-1; maybe TRBD1 (5 bases). This CDR3 has 14 residues. The V gene lost 3 bases and the J gene lost 7 bases, with 16 bases spanning the gap. Germline CDR1 DFQATT, CDR2 SNEGSKA (reference sequence).

J is TRBJ2-7 and V is TRBV4-2; 9 bases are a match to TRBD2. The length of the CDR3 is 17 residues. Trimming took 1 base from V and 3 from J; bases not matched to a gene: 10. Germline V CDR1 and CDR2: LGHNA, YNFKEQ. CDR3 DNA sequence: TGTGCCAGCAGCCAAGGAGCGGGAGGAGATTCGTTCTACGAGCAGTACTTC. It translates to CASSQGAGGDSFYEQYF.